The 8 T cell receptor beta chains in this list originate from one sample, sequenced in a study of T-cell memory formation after mild COVID-19. MiXCR, applied by TCRdb to the 5' RACE reads, yields one record per CDR3 protein. The data contain 500,000 to 650,000 distinct CDR3 sequences, about 20% of them seen just once; the ten biggest clones take up 7% to 9%. What was sequenced was PBMCs or a T cell subset sorted from them (not recorded which). These receptors all stem from an adult woman who had mild COVID-19 (a few samples of this study predate the infection). Cell type and time point are not known.

The chain carries TRBV9 and TRBJ2-3, with a possible D match to TRBD1 (5 bases). Trimming took 0 bases from V and 4 from J, leaving 12 bases between them. Germline V gene lookup returns CDR1 SGDLS and CDR2 YYNGEE. This CDR3 has 15 amino acids. CDR3 in amino acids: CASSVGWQGADTQYF. CDR3 in DNA: TGTGCCAGCAGCGTAGGGTGGCAGGGCGCAGATACGCAGTATTTT.

This clonotype was seen a few times. This chain connects TRBV23-1 to TRBJ1-1; 9 nucleotides align to TRBD1. TRBV23-1 is designated an ORF whose function remains uncertain. The CDR3 totals 13 residues. With 8 bases clipped from V and 5 bases from J, the junction kept 6 bases outside the gene matches. The CDR3 nucleotides read TGCGCCAGCCCACAGGGGGCTTGGACTGAAGCTTTCTTT. It specifies CASPQGAWTEAFF.

The chain employs TRBV25-1 and TRBJ2-7; TRBD2 agrees at 12 bases. The CDR3 length is 15 residues. The V gene's germline CDR1 is MGHDK and CDR2 SYGVNS. V lost 4 bases to trimming and J lost 4 bases; unmatched junction nucleotides: 5. Here the CDR3 reads CASSAGLAGLYEQYF. CDR3 in DNA: TGTGCCAGCAGTGCAGGACTAGCGGGGCTTTACGAGCAGTACTTC.

This clonotype was seen a handful of times. The V and J genes are TRBV4-2 and TRBJ1-1; 10 bases fit TRBD1. The germline CDR1 and CDR2 sequences are LGHNA and YNFKEQ. The CDR3 is 16 amino acids. V lost 0 bases, J lost 4 bases, and 5 bases stayed unmatched. CDR3 sequence: CASSQDGQGVVTEAFF. Here the CDR3 DNA reads TGTGCCAGCAGCCAAGATGGACAGGGGGTTGTCACTGAAGCTTTCTTT.

A few counts support this clonotype. One junction end disagrees with the germline gene, perhaps due to a read error. The CDR3 loop is CASSPQGANNEQFF. The CDR3 DNA follows: TGTGCCAGCTCTCCACAGGGGGCAAACAATGAGCAGTTCTTC. The chain has TRBV18 and TRBJ2-1; TRBD1 agrees at 9 bases. CDR3 length: 14 residues. The germline gives CDR1 KGHSH, CDR2 LQKENI.

This clonotype was picked up a small number of times. The chain joins TRBV20-1 to TRBJ2-2, with TRBD2 as a possible D gene (7 bases). There are 16 residues in the CDR3. Trimming removed 1 base from V and 0 bases from J, with 12 bases in between. CDR1 and CDR2 from the germline V gene are DFQATT and SNEGSKA (reference sequence). The CDR3 coding sequence is TGCAGTGCTAGAGCTCCGGGGGGCGCGAACACCGGGGAGCTGTTTTTT. This encodes CSARAPGGANTGELFF.

The chain carries TRBV6-2 or TRBV6-3 and TRBJ2-1; 11 positions agree with TRBD2. Trimming at V came to 5 bases and at J to 5 bases, leaving 5 bases not matched to a gene. Germline V gene lookup returns CDR1 MNHEY and CDR2 SVGEGT. The CDR3 has 15 amino acids. The CDR3 spells CASSRTSGGNNEQFF. The CDR3 nucleotides are TGTGCCAGCAGTCGAACTAGCGGGGGAAACAATGAGCAGTTCTTC.

The rearrangement links TRBV30 to TRBJ2-2; no clear D. Germline CDR1 is GTSNPN and CDR2 is SVGIG (reference sequence). V lost 7 bases and J 6 bases, leaving 12 bases between the germline ends. The CDR3 runs to 12 residues. CDR3 in amino acids: CASSARPGELFF. CDR3 sequence (DNA): TGTGCCTCCTCAGCTCGGCCCGGGGAGCTGTTTTTT.